A single sample gave rise to the 21 T cell receptor beta chains below, sequenced in a study of blood T cell repertoires in COVID-19. Sequencing was performed with immunoSEQ multiplex PCR; in TCRdb, only in-frame clones are kept and a portion is missing. The table lists approximately 150,000 clones, more than 75% of them singletons. Sample: PBMCs or T cells enriched from blood (not recorded which). These receptors came from a man aged 55 to 70 who had recovered from COVID-19.

The V and J genes are TRBV12-3 or TRBV12-4 and TRBJ1-3; D remains unclear. This CDR3 is 13 amino acids long. V was clipped by 5 bases and J by 0 bases, with 5 bases between them. The CDR3 DNA is TGTGCCAGCAGTCCATCCTCTGGAAACACCATATATTTT. This encodes CASSPSSGNTIYF.

This clone has more than one count but fewer than ten. The rearrangement uses TRBV6-1 and TRBJ2-5; D gene uncertain. CDR1 is MNHNS and CDR2 is SASEGT in the germline V gene. CDR3 length: 13 residues. The V end lost 3 bases, the J end lost 7 bases, and 12 bases lay between the germline ends. This CDR3 reads CASSDRSHRTQYF. The CDR3, as DNA: TGTGCCAGCAGTGACCGGTCCCATAGGACCCAGTACTTC.

CDR3 sequence: CATARTSGRWGEQFF. For the CDR3, the DNA is TGTGCCACCGCTCGGACTAGCGGGAGGTGGGGTGAGCAGTTCTTC. V gene TRBV6-4 combines with J gene TRBJ2-1, with TRBD2 matching 14 bases. The V gene end was trimmed by 10 bases and the J gene end by 9 bases; junction bases not matched to a gene: 11. Germline CDR1 and CDR2: MRHNA and SNTAGT. The CDR3 has 15 amino acids.

The rearrangement uses TRBV30 and TRBJ2-1; 9 bases agree with TRBD1. The germline V gene encodes CDR1 GTSNPN and CDR2 SVGIG (reference sequence). The CDR3 length is 14 residues. The junction had 1 base not matched to a gene; V was cut back by 2 bases and J by 2 bases. The CDR3 DNA reads as TGTGCCTGGAGTACAGGGGGCCCCTACAATGAGCAGTTCTTC. Translated: CAWSTGGPYNEQFF.

The chain employs TRBV30 and TRBJ1-2, with D possibly TRBD1 on 5 matching bases. This CDR3 spans 15 amino acids. The V end lost 0 bases, the J end lost 2 bases, and 13 bases lay between the germline ends. Germline V lookup: CDR1 GTSNPN, CDR2 SVGIG (reference sequence). The CDR3, as DNA: TGTGCCTGGAGTGTAAGGGGAGGCAGAAACTATGGCTACACCTTC. Its translation: CAWSVRGGRNYGYTF.

The chain carries TRBV18 and TRBJ1-1; maybe TRBD1 (5 bases). V was clipped by 3 bases and J by 0 bases, with 14 bases between them. The CDR3 covers 16 residues. Germline CDR1 reads KGHSH; CDR2 reads LQKENI. CDR3 region: CASSPVSGKLNTEAFF. In DNA form, the CDR3 reads TGTGCCAGCTCACCGGTTTCAGGGAAACTGAACACTGAAGCTTTCTTT.

The sample holds a few counts of this clone. The chain uses TRBV10-2 and TRBJ1-5; D might be TRBD1 (6 bases). Germline V lookup: CDR1 WSHSY, CDR2 SAAADI. V lost 5 bases, J lost 5 bases, and 7 bases lay in between. The CDR3 consists of 12 residues. CDR3 amino acids: CASSRTDQPQHF. The CDR3 bases are TGCGCCAGCAGTAGGACAGATCAGCCCCAGCATTTT.

Turning to this clone: Other DNA sequences within the sample encode an identical CDR3. The chain has TRBV5-1 and TRBJ2-2; 11 bases are shared with TRBD1. V dropped 4 bases and J dropped 5; count of bases not matched to a gene: 4. The V gene's germline CDR1 is SGHRS and CDR2 YFSETQ. The CDR3 is made up of 15 amino acids. CDR3 region: CASSTGTGGTGELFF. In nucleotides, the CDR3 is TGCGCCAGCAGCACCGGGACAGGGGGTACCGGGGAGCTGTTTTTT. Full variable domain (rest looked up from reference TRBV5-1 and TRBJ2-2): KAGVTQTPRYLIKTRGQQVTLSCSPISGHRSVSWYQQTPGQGLQFLFEYFSETQRNKGNFPGRFSGRQFSNSRSEMNVSTLELGDSALYLCASSTGTGGTGELFFGEGSRLTVL.

The chain links TRBV4-1 to TRBJ2-5; 8 positions agree with TRBD2. The trim removed 0 bases at V and 5 bases at J, leaving 5 bases unmatched. Germline CDR1 MGHRA, CDR2 YSYEKL. The CDR3 covers 15 residues. CDR3 in amino acids: CASSQDLPSGETQYF. In DNA form, the CDR3 reads TGCGCCAGCAGCCAAGATCTCCCTAGCGGGGAGACCCAGTACTTC.

This sequence joins TRBV27 and TRBJ2-5; the D is unclear. Germline V gene lookup returns CDR1 MNHEY and CDR2 SMNVEV (reference sequence). CDR3 length equals 14 residues. The V end lost 3 bases, the J end lost 4 bases, and 12 bases lay between the germline ends. CDR3 amino acids: CASSFGAGAETQYF. The DNA of the CDR3 is TGTGCCAGCAGTTTCGGTGCAGGCGCAGAGACCCAGTACTTC.

This clone has just a few counts. The chain links TRBV12-5 to TRBJ2-1, with D unresolved. Trimming left V 7 bases short and J 5 bases short, with 15 bases between. From germline, CDR1 is LGHNT and CDR2 FRNRAP. The length of the CDR3 is 14 residues. The CDR3 is CASALFSANNEQFF. In nucleotides, the CDR3 is TGTGCTAGTGCCCTCTTCTCAGCGAACAATGAGCAGTTCTTC.

J is TRBJ1-6 and V is TRBV3-1 (or the pseudogene TRBV3-2), with D perhaps TRBD1 (6 bases). Trimming pared 1 base from V and 8 bases from J, leaving 12 bases between. CDR1 is LGHDT, CDR2 YNNKEL, per germline (reference sequence). The CDR3 extends over 15 amino acids. CDR3 loop: CASSQGQQGHSPLHF. The CDR3 region has the DNA TGTGCCAGCAGCCAAGGGCAACAGGGACATTCACCCCTCCACTTT.

This clone was detected only a few times. V gene TRBV19 combines with J gene TRBJ1-1; 8 nucleotides line up with TRBD1. Trimming at V came to 5 bases and at J to 10 bases, leaving 12 bases not matched to a gene. Germline CDR1 is LNHDA and CDR2 is SQIVND (reference sequence). The length of the CDR3 is 14 residues. CDR3 amino acids: CASSPDRAPGGAFF. The CDR3, as DNA: TGTGCCAGTAGTCCGGACAGGGCCCCCGGAGGAGCTTTCTTT.

A few counts support this clone. V is TRBV2 and J is TRBJ1-5; possible D gene TRBD1, 6 bases. The V gene's germline CDR1 is SNHLY and CDR2 FYNNEI. CDR3 length equals 14 residues. Trimming removed 3 bases at V and 3 bases at J, with 9 bases between. The CDR3 DNA sequence: TGTGCCAGCAGTGACGGACAGATCAATCAGCCCCAGCATTTT. Residues: CASSDGQINQPQHF.

The CDR3 reads CASSQNHRQGRPLHF. CDR3 nucleotide sequence: TGCGCCAGCAGCCAAAACCACCGACAGGGTCGGCCCCTCCACTTT. This chain joins TRBV4-1 and TRBJ1-6, with 7 bases fitting TRBD1. V trimming: 2 bases; J trimming: 13 bases; junction bases outside the gene matches: 11. The germline gives CDR1 MGHRA, CDR2 YSYEKL. This CDR3 is 15 amino acids long.

The gene calls are TRBV25-1 and TRBJ2-1; 10 bases map to TRBD2. J gave up 10 bases and V 10 bases, and 13 bases lay outside the gene matches. Germline CDR1 reads MGHDK; CDR2 reads SYGVNS. CDR3 length: 14 residues. The CDR3 DNA sequence: TGTGCCACCGCCCCCAGCGGGAGGGCCGGGGAGCAGTTCTTC. Translation gives CATAPSGRAGEQFF.

The chain has TRBV19 and TRBJ1-1; D might be TRBD1 (6 bases). The CDR3 runs to 13 residues. CDR1 is LNHDA and CDR2 is SQIVND in the germline V gene (reference sequence). The ends were cut back, 8 bases at V and 4 bases at J, with 14 bases in the middle. CDR3 sequence reads: CASSRQASTEAFF. As DNA, the CDR3 is TGTGCCAGTTCAAGACAGGCCAGCACTGAAGCTTTCTTT.

This clone was recorded only once. The chain combines TRBV19 with TRBJ1-4; 7 bases are shared with TRBD1. Germline CDR1 LNHDA, CDR2 SQIVND (reference sequence). This CDR3 is built from 14 residues. The V gene end was trimmed by 7 bases and the J gene end by 5 bases; junction bases not matched to a gene: 7. The CDR3 sequence: CASKAVDRNEKLFF. The CDR3 DNA sequence: TGTGCCAGTAAGGCGGTGGACAGGAATGAAAAACTGTTTTTT.

This clone occurred a few times. This chain connects TRBV28 to TRBJ1-3; D is ambiguous. The CDR3 is made up of 15 amino acids. Germline values: CDR1 MDHEN, CDR2 SYDVKM. V was clipped by 5 bases and J by 1 base, with 12 bases between them. The CDR3 DNA reads TGTGCCAGCAGTCCGTCTCGAGGGTCTGGAAACACCATATATTTT. As protein: CASSPSRGSGNTIYF. The entire variable domain, with the rest obtained from reference TRBV28 and TRBJ1-3, is as follows: DVKVTQSSRYLVKRTGEKVFLECVQDMDHENMFWYRQDPGLGLRLIYFSYDVKMKEKGDIPEGYSVSREKKERFSLILESASTNQTSMYLCASSPSRGSGNTIYFGEGSWLTVV.

In its sample, this clone was seen once. This chain joins TRBV5-1 and TRBJ2-2; D may be TRBD1 (5 bases). The length of the CDR3 is 15 residues. V was pared by 6 bases and J by 1 base, with 13 bases between. CDR1 and CDR2 from the germline V gene are SGHRS and YFSETQ. CDR3 sequence reads: CASTSQGLNTGELFF. The CDR3 DNA reads as TGCGCCAGCACCAGTCAGGGCCTGAACACCGGGGAGCTGTTTTTT.

V and J are TRBV6-5 and TRBJ2-5, with 8 bases that match TRBD2. CDR1 is MNHEY and CDR2 is SVGAGI in the germline V gene. CDR3 length: 13 residues. With 6 bases clipped from V and 4 bases from J, the junction kept 4 bases outside the gene matches. For the CDR3, the DNA is TGTGCCAGCAGGACGGGGGGGCCAGAGACCCAGTACTTC. Protein product: CASRTGGPETQYF.